The TCR beta chain described here comes from a study of T cells in Graves' hyperthyroidism and ophthalmopathy. Findings of the study overall: Peripheral blood also featured most of the thyroid clonotypes expanded above 0.001. Ophthalmopathy got predicted by the model a median around six months before its onset.

CDR1 is SEHNR and CDR2 is FQNEAQ in the germline V gene (reference sequence). The ends lost 1 base at V and 7 bases at J; junction bases unmatched: 6. The CDR3 totals 14 residues. This clonotype was seen at least ten times. Antigen: not known. Amplification of TCR beta CDR3 regions used RNA as the template. The HTBI primer set served for first-round RT-PCR of the TCR CDR3. Via MiXCR, TCRdb re-called the multiplex PCR reads, giving one row per CDR3 protein. The sample holds a few hundred thousand distinct CDR3 sequences, about half seen once. This clonotype originated in a woman between 18 and 29 years old with Graves' hyperthyroidism. The chain combines TRBV7-9 with TRBJ1-2, with 7 bases identical to TRBD1. Sequenced: peripheral blood or thyroid tissue (not recorded which). The CDR3 DNA follows: TGTGCCAGCAGCTTAGAAGGGGGCGTGTTTGGCTACACCTTC. It codes for CASSLEGGVFGYTF.